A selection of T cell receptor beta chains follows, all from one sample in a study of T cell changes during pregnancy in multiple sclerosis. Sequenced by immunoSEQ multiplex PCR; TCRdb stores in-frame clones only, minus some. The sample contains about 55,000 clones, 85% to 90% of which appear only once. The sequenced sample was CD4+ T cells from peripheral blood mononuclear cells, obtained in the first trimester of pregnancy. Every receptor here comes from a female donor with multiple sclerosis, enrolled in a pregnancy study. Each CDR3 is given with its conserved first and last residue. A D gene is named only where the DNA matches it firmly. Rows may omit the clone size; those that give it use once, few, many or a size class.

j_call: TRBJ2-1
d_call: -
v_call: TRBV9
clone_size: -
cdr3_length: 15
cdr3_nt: TGTGCCAGCAGCGTAGAGGGGGTGACTTACAATGAGCAGTTCTTC
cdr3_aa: CASSVEGVTYNEQFF

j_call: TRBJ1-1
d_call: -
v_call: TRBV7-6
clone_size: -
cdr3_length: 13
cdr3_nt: TGTGCCAGCAGCTTAGTTACGGGAGCTGAAGCTTTCTTT
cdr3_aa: CASSLVTGAEAFF

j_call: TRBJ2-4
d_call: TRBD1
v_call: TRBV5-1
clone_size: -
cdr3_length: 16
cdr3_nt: TGCGCCAGCAGCCCGGGACAGGTTGCTGGTGCAAACATTCAGTACTTC
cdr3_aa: CASSPGQVAGANIQYF

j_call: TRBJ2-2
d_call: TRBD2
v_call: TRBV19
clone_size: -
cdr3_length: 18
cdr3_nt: TGTGCCAGTAGTATGTGGGTTGCCAGCGGGAGAAGGACCGGGGAGCTGTTTTTT
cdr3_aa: CASSMWVASGRRTGELFF

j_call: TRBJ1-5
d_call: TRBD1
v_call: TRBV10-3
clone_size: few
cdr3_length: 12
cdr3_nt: TGTGCCTCCAGGGGGGGCAATCAGCCCCAGCATTTT
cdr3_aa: CASRGGNQPQHF

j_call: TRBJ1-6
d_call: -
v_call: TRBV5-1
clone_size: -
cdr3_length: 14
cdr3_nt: TGCGCCAGCAGCTCGGACAGAAACTATTCACCCCTCCACTTT
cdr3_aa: CASSSDRNYSPLHF

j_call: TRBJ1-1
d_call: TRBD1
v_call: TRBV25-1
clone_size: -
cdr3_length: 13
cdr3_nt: TGTGCCAGCCTAGGGACAGTAGGGACTGAAGCTTTCTTT
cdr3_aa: CASLGTVGTEAFF

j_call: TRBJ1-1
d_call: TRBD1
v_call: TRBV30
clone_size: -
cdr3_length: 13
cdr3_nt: TGTGCCTGGAGGGACAGGGTAAACACTGAAGCTTTCTTT
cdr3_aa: CAWRDRVNTEAFF

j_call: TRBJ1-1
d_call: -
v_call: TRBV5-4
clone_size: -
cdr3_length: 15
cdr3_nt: TGTGCCAGCAGCTTCCCCGGGGTGGGAAACACTGAAGCTTTCTTT
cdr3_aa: CASSFPGVGNTEAFF

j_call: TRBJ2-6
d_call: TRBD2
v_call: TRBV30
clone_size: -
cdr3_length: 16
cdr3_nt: TGTGCCTGGAGAGGGCCCGGGGGGGGGTGGGCCAACGTCCTGACTTTC
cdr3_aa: CAWRGPGGGWANVLTF

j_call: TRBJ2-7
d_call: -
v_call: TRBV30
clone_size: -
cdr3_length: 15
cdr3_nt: TGTGCCTGGAGTTACCAACTCCCAACAGCCTACGAGCAGTACTTC
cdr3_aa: CAWSYQLPTAYEQYF

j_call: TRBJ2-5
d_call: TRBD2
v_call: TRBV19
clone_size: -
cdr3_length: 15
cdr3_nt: TGTGCCAGTAGCCATTTAGCGGGAGGAAAAGAGACCCAGTACTTC
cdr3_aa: CASSHLAGGKETQYF

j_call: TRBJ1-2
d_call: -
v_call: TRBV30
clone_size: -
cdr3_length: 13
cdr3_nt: TGTGCCTGGAGCAATACCAGGGTAGTTGGCTACACCTTC
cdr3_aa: CAWSNTRVVGYTF

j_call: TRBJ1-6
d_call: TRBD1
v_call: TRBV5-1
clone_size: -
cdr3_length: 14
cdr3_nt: TGCGCCAGCAGCCGGGACAGGGGTCAATCACCCCTCCACTTT
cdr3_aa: CASSRDRGQSPLHF

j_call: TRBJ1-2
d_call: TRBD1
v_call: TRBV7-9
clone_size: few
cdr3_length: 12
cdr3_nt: TGTGCCAGCAGCCGACAGGGCGGGGGCTACACCTTC
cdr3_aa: CASSRQGGGYTF

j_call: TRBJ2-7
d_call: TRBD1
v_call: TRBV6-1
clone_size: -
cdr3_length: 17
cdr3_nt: TGTGCCAGCAGTGACCGCTGGGACAGCCTAAGCTCCTACGAGCAGTACTTC
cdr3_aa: CASSDRWDSLSSYEQYF

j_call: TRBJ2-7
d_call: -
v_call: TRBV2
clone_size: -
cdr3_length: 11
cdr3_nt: TGTGCCAGCAGTACTAGCTCCGAGCAGTACTTC
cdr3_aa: CASSTSSEQYF

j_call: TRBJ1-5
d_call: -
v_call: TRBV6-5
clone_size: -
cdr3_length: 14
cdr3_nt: TGTGCCAGCAGAGCCCCAGGGGACGTTCAGCCCCAGCATTTT
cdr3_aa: CASRAPGDVQPQHF

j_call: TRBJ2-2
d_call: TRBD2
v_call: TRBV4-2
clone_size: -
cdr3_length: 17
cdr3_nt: TGTGCCAGCAGCCAAGACGGGCTAGCGGGAGTACCCGGGGAGCTGTTTTTT
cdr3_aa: CASSQDGLAGVPGELFF

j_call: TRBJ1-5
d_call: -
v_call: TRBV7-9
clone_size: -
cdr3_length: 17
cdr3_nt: TGTGCCAGCAGCCCCCCCGGGGGGGTAAAGGGCAATCAGCCCCAGCATTTT
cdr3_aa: CASSPPGGVKGNQPQHF

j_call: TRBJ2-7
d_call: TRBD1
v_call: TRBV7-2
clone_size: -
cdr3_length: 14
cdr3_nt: TGTGCCAGCAGCCGTCGTCAGGGGGCAGGCGAGCAGTACTTC
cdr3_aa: CASSRRQGAGEQYF

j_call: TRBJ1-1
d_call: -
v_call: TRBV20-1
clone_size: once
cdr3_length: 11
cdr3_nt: TGCAGTGCTAGACATAGGGGGGAAGCTTTCTTT
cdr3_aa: CSARHRGEAFF

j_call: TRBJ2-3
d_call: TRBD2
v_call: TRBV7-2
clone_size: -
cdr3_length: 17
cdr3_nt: TGTGCCAGCAGCCCCAGTGTGAGCGGGGGGGGCACAGATACGCAGTATTTT
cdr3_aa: CASSPSVSGGGTDTQYF

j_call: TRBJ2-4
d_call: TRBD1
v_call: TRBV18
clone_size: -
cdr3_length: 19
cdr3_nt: TGTGCCAGCTCACCAACGGGACAGGGGGCGCTTTTCGGAAAAAACATTCAGTACTTC
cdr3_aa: CASSPTGQGALFGKNIQYF

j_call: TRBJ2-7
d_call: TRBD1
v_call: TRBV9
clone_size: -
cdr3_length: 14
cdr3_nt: TGTGCCAGCAGTTTGACAGGGACCACCTACGAGCAGTACTTC
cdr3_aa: CASSLTGTTYEQYF

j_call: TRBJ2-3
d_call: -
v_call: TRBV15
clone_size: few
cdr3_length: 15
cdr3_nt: TGTGCCACCAGCAGTACAGGGAGGGGGGGAGATACGCAGTATTTT
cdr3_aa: CATSSTGRGGDTQYF

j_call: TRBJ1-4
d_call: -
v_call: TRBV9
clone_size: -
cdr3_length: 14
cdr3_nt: TGTGCCAGCAGTAGACAGGCACAGCCTGAAAAACTGTTTTTT
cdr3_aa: CASSRQAQPEKLFF

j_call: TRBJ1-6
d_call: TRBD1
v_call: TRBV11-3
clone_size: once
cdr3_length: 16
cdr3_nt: TGTGCCAGCAGCTTAGCCCGGGACAGGGGTCCCTCACCCCTCCACTTT
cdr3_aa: CASSLARDRGPSPLHF

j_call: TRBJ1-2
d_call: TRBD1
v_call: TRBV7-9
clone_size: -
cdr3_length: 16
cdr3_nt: TGTGCCAGCAGCTCCCGACAGGGTAGGCTGGCGTATGGCTACACCTTC
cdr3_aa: CASSSRQGRLAYGYTF

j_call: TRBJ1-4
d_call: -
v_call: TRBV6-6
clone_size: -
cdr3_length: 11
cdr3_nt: TGTGCCAGCAGTGAGTTGGAAAAACTGTTTTTT
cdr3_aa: CASSELEKLFF

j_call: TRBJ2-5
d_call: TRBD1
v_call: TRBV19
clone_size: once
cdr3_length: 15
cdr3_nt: TGTGCCAGTAGTATAGTATACAGGACAGGCGAGACCCAGTACTTC
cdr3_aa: CASSIVYRTGETQYF

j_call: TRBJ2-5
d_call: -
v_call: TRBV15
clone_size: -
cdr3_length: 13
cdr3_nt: TGTGCCACCAGCAGACAGGGATTTGAGACCCAGTACTTC
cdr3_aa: CATSRQGFETQYF

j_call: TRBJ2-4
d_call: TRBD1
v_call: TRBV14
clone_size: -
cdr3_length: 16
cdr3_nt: TGTGCCAGCAGCGGATTGACAGGGGCAGCCAAAAACATTCAGTACTTC
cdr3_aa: CASSGLTGAAKNIQYF

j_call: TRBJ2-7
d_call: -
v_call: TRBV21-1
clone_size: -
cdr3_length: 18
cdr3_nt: TGTGCCAGCAGCAAACAGATCAGGTGGGACTCCCAGTCCTACGAGCAGTACTTC
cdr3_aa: CASSKQIRWDSQSYEQYF

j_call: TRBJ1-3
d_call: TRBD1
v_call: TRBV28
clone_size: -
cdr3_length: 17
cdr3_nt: TGTGCCAGCAGTCTCATCCAGGGGGCAACCTCTGGAAACACCATATATTTT
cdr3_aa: CASSLIQGATSGNTIYF

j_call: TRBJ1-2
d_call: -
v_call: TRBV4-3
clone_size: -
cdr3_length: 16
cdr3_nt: TGCGCCAGCAGCCAAGAATTTACCCAGGGAAACTATGGCTACACCTTC
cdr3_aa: CASSQEFTQGNYGYTF

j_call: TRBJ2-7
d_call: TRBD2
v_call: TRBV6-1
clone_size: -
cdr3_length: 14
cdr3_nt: TGTGCCAGCAGCCCCAGCGGGGGGGCATTCGAGCAGTACTTC
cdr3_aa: CASSPSGGAFEQYF

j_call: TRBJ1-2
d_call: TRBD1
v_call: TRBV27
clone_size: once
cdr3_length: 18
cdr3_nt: TGTGCCAGCAGTTTTTCACCCGGACCGGGACAGTTCTCTTATGGCTACACCTTC
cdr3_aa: CASSFSPGPGQFSYGYTF

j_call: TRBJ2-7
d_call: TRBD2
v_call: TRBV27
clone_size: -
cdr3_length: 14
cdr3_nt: TGTGCCAGCAGATCAGCGGGAGGGGGCTACGAGCAGTACTTC
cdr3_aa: CASRSAGGGYEQYF

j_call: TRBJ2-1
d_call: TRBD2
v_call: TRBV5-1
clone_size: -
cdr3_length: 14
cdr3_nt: TGCGCCAGCAGCCTACTAGCGGGAGTAGGTGAGCAGTTCTTC
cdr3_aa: CASSLLAGVGEQFF

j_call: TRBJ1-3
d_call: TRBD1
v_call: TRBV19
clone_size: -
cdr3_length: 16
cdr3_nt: TGTGCCAGTAGGAGACGACAGGGAAGCTCTGGAAACACCATATATTTT
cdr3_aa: CASRRRQGSSGNTIYF

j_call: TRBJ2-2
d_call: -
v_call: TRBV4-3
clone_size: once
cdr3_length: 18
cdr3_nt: TGCGCCAGCAGCCAAGATACGAGGAGTTTGTACTTAGCCGGGGAGCTGTTTTTT
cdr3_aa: CASSQDTRSLYLAGELFF

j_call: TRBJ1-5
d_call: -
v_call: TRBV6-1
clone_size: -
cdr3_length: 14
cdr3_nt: TGTGCCAGCAGTGAAGTACAGGGCAAACAGCCCCAGCATTTT
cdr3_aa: CASSEVQGKQPQHF

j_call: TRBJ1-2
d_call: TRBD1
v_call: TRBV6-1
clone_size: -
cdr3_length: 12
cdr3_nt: TGTGCCAGCCGCCAGGGGGCCTATGGCTACACCTTC
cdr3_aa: CASRQGAYGYTF

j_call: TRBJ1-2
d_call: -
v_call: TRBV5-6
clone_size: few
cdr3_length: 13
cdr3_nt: TGTGCCAGCAGCTTTGGGGGCGCGGGCGGCTACACCTTC
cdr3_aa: CASSFGGAGGYTF

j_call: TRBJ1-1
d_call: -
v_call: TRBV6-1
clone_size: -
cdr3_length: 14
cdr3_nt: TGTGCCAGCAGGTTTTCACAGGGAATTACTGAAGCTTTCTTT
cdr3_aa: CASRFSQGITEAFF

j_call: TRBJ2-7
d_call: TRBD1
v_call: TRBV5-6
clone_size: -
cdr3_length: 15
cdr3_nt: TGTGCCAGCAGCTCCCGACAGGGGGCTGAATCCGAGCAGTACTTC
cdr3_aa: CASSSRQGAESEQYF

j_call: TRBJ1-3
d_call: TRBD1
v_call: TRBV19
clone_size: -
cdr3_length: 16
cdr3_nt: TGTGCCAGTAGTACGAGAGACAGGGGAGCTGGAAACACCATATATTTT
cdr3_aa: CASSTRDRGAGNTIYF

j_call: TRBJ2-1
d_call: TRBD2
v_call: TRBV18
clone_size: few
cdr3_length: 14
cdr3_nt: TGTGCCAGCTCACCTGGGACTAGCGTCTCTGAGCAGTTCTTC
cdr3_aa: CASSPGTSVSEQFF

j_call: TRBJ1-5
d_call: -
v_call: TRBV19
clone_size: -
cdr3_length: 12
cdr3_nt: TGTGCCAGTAGTACATTGAATCAGCCCCAGCATTTT
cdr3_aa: CASSTLNQPQHF

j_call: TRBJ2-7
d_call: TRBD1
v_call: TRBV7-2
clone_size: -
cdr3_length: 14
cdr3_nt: TGTGCCAGCAGCTTGCTTCAGGGGGCGAGCGAGCAGTACTTC
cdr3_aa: CASSLLQGASEQYF

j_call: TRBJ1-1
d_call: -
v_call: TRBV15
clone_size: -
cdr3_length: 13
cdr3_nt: TGTGCCACCAGCAGACGACTCGGAACTGAAGCTTTCTTT
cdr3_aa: CATSRRLGTEAFF

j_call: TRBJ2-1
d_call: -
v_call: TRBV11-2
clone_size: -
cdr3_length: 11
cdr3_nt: TGTGCCAGCAGCTTATTCGATGAGCAGTTCTTC
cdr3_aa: CASSLFDEQFF

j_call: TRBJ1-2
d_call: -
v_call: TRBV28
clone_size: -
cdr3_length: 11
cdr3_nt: TGTGCCAGCAGTTTCCGCTATGGCTACACCTTC
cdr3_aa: CASSFRYGYTF

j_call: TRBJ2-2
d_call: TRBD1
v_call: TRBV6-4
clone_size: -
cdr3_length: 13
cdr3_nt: TGTGCCAGCAGATCACAGGGGGCCGGGGAGCTGTTTTTT
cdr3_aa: CASRSQGAGELFF

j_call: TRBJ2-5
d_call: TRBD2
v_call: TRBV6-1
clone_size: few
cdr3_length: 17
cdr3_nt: TGTGCCAGCAGTGAGAGTGCGGGAGGGCCTCAGGAAGAGACCCAGTACTTC
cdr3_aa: CASSESAGGPQEETQYF

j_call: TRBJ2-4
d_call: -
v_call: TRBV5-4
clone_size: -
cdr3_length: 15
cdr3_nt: TGTGCCAGCAGCTTTGAAAAGGGCAGGGAATACATTCAGTACTTC
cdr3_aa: CASSFEKGREYIQYF